This record looks at one T cell receptor beta chain sequence and its context. Antigen specificity is unknown. This sample was taken from a study of cytomegalovirus exposure and HLA in healthy donors. Whole-study findings and limits: It was about 180 TCR beta chains that were listed as cytomegalovirus-associated. Published work reported that the classifier diagnosed cytomegalovirus status with high specificity and sensitivity. Confirmation was obtained in vitro that a few CMV-associated chains are specific for CMV antigens.

The germline V and J ends were trimmed by 1 base and 6 bases, with 17 bases remaining between them. The CDR3 is 16 amino acids. Germline loops: CDR1 SGHDT, CDR2 YYEEEE. TCRdb keeps only in-frame clones here, not all; method: immunoSEQ multiplex PCR. This sample has about 200,000 clones; about 84% occur once, and the top ten carry around 1.6%. The study drew the donors from its roughly 110-subject validation cohort, separate from the approximately 700-subject first cohort. The TCR comes from a young woman in good health and CMV-seronegative. Specimen: PBMCs. The chain recombines TRBV5-6 with TRBJ2-1; D gene unclear. The CDR3 bases are TGTGCCAGCAGCTTGACCAGAGGAGAAGATGGCAATGAGCAGTTCTTC. This translates into CASSLTRGEDGNEQFF.